The entry that follows covers one T cell receptor beta chain sequence. V gave up 4 bases and J gave up 0 bases, with 12 bases separating them. From germline, CDR1 is SGHVS and CDR2 FQNEAQ. The CDR3 extends over 15 amino acids. Here immunoSEQ multiplex PCR was the method, and the copy in TCRdb shows in-frame clones only, minus some. The sample records around 190,000 clones, 90% being singletons. This specimen belongs to a study of control samples from healthy donors and cancer patients. The TCR was taken from a woman in her forties or fifties in good health. Sequencing was done on a sample of blood. The chain carries TRBV7-8 and TRBJ1-1, with D maybe TRBD1 (6 bases). The CDR3 sequence is CASSSGDRMNTEAFF. The CDR3 DNA sequence: TGTGCCAGCAGCTCAGGAGACAGGATGAACACTGAAGCTTTCTTT.